Listed below are T cell receptor beta chains from one sample, sequenced in a study of memory CD4+ T cells and cytomegalovirus serostatus. Data came from immunoSEQ multiplex PCR; TCRdb stores just in-frame clones and leaves some out. The profile covers roughly 45,000 clones, with 65% to 85% appearing a single time and around 0.6% taken by the ten largest. Sequencing was done on a sample of memory CD4+ T cells from blood. Source of these receptors: an adult in good health and CMV-seronegative. Each CDR3 is given with its conserved first and last residue. A D gene is named only where the DNA matches it firmly. Some rows have no size entry. The others give once, few or many, or a class for an expanded clone.

DNA: TGTGCCAGCAGTGGAAACAGGGGAATGGGTGGCTACACCTTC; CDR3: CASSGNRGMGGYTF; size: once; J: TRBJ1-2; D: TRBD1; V: TRBV25-1
DNA: TGTGCCAGCACCGGGGGACAGGGGGCGGGCTACACCTTC; CDR3: CASTGGQGAGYTF; size: NA; J: TRBJ1-2; D: TRBD1; V: TRBV6-1
DNA: TGTGCCAGCAGCCTTAACGGGGGAGGCGAGCAGTACTTC; CDR3: CASSLNGGGEQYF; size: NA; J: TRBJ2-7; D: NA; V: TRBV7-8
DNA: TGTGCCAGCAGTTACTACAGGGGGACGAACGAGCAGTACTTC; CDR3: CASSYYRGTNEQYF; size: NA; J: TRBJ2-7; D: TRBD1; V: TRBV6-5
DNA: TGTGCTAGCAGCGCAATTCCGGGACAGGGGGCTCTCACCTTC; CDR3: CASSAIPGQGALTF; size: NA; J: TRBJ1-2; D: TRBD1; V: TRBV7-7
DNA: TGTGCCAGCAGGGATTACTGGAACACTGAAGCTTTCTTT; CDR3: CASRDYWNTEAFF; size: NA; J: TRBJ1-1; D: NA; V: TRBV2
DNA: TGTGCCAGCAGCTCCCTAACAGGGTCGGGGACTGAAGCTTTCTTT; CDR3: CASSSLTGSGTEAFF; size: few; J: TRBJ1-1; D: NA; V: TRBV7-8
DNA: TGTGCCAGCAGTTACCGGGGTACGCAGTATTTT; CDR3: CASSYRGTQYF; size: NA; J: TRBJ2-3; D: NA; V: TRBV6-5
DNA: TGTGCCAGCAGTTCACAGGGCTGGGCTGGAAACACCATATATTTT; CDR3: CASSSQGWAGNTIYF; size: NA; J: TRBJ1-3; D: NA; V: TRBV28
DNA: TGTGCCAGCAGTGAATTAGGGATTGATGAAAAACTGTTTTTT; CDR3: CASSELGIDEKLFF; size: once; J: TRBJ1-4; D: NA; V: TRBV6-1
DNA: TGCGCCAGCAGCCTTCAGGGGGGGCCGGGGACTGAAGCTTTCTTT; CDR3: CASSLQGGPGTEAFF; size: NA; J: TRBJ1-1; D: TRBD1; V: TRBV5-1
DNA: TGTGCCAGCAGCTTCCCGGGGAGCTCTGGAAACACCATATATTTT; CDR3: CASSFPGSSGNTIYF; size: NA; J: TRBJ1-3; D: NA; V: TRBV11-2